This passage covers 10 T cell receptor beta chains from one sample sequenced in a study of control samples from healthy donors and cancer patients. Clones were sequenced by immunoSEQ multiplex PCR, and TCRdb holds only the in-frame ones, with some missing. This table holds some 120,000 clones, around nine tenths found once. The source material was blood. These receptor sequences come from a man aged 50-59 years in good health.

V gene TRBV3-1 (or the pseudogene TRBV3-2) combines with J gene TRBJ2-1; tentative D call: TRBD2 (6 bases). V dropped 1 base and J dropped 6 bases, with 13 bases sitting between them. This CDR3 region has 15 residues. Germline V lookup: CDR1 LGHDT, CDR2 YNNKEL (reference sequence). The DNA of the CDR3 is TGTGCCAGCAGCCAAGCGGGGGTTTTGGGCAATGAGCAGTTCTTC. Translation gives CASSQAGVLGNEQFF.

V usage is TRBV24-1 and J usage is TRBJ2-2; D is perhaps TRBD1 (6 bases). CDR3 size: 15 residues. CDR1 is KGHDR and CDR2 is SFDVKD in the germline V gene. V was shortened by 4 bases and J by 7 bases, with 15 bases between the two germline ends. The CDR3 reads CATSDPQGWIGELFF. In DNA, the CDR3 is TGTGCCACCAGTGACCCACAGGGATGGATCGGGGAGCTGTTTTTT.

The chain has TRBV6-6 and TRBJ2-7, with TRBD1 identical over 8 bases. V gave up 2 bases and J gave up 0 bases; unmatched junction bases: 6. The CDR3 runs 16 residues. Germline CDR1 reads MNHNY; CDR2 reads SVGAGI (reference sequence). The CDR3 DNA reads TGTGCCAGCAGTTACAGCAGGACAGGGATCTCCTACGAGCAGTACTTC. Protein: CASSYSRTGISYEQYF.

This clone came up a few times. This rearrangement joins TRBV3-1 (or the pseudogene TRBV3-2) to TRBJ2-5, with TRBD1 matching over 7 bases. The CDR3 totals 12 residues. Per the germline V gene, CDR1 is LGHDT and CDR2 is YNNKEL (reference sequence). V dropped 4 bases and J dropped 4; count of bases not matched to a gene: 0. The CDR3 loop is CASSRQGETQYF. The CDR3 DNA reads TGTGCCAGCAGCCGACAGGGAGAGACCCAGTACTTC.

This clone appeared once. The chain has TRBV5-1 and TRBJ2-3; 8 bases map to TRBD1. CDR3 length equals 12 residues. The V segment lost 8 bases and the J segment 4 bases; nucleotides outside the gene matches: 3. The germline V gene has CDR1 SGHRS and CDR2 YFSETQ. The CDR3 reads CASQGAADTQYF. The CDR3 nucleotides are TGCGCCAGTCAGGGGGCCGCAGATACGCAGTATTTT. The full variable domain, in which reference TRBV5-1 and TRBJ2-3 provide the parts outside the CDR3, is KAGVTQTPRYLIKTRGQQVTLSCSPISGHRSVSWYQQTPGQGLQFLFEYFSETQRNKGNFPGRFSGRQFSNSRSEMNVSTLELGDSALYLCASQGAADTQYFGPGTRLTVL.

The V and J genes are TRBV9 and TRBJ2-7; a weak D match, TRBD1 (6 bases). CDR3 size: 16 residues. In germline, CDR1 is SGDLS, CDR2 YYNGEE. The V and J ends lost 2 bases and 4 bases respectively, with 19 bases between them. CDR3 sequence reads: CASSVGASGTTYEQYF. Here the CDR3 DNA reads TGTGCCAGCAGCGTGGGGGCATCCGGGACAACATACGAGCAGTACTTC.

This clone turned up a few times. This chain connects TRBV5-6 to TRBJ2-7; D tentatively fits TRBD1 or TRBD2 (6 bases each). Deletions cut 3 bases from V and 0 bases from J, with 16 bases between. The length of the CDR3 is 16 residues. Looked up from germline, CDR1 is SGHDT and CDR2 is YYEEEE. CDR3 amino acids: CASSWGAGWSSYEQYF. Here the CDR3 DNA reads TGTGCCAGCAGCTGGGGGGCAGGGTGGAGCTCCTACGAGCAGTACTTC.

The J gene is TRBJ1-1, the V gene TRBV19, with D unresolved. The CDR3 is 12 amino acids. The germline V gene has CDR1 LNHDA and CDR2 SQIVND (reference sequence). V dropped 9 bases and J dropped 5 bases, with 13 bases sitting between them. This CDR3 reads CASPGRNTEAFF. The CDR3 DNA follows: TGTGCCAGCCCGGGAAGGAATACTGAAGCTTTCTTT. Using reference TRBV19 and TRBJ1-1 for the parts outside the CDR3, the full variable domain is DGGITQSPKYLFRKEGQNVTLSCEQNLNHDAMYWYRQDPGQGLRLIYYSQIVNDFQKGDIAEGYSVSREKKESFPLTVTSAQKNPTAFYLCASPGRNTEAFFGQGTRLTVV.

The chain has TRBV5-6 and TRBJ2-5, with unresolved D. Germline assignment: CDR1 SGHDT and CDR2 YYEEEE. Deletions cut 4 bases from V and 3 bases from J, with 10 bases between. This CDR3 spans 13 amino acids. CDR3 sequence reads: CASSRPVEETQYF. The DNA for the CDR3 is TGTGCCAGCAGCCGGCCGGTTGAAGAGACCCAGTACTTC.

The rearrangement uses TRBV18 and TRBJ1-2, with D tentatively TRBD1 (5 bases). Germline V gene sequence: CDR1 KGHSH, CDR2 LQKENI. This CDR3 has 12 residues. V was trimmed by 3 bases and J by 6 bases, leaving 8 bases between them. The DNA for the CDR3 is TGTGCCAGCTCACCCAGGGCGGATGGCTACACCTTC. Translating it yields CASSPRADGYTF.